This T cell receptor beta chain appears in the sequencing data of a study of vaccination and CD4 T cells after COVID-19. Regarding the study as a whole: Convalescent patients displayed spike mono-reactivity in 304 of 307 vaccine-specific clones.

The study sequenced cultured CD4+ T cell DNA using the Oncomine TCR Beta short-read assay. Using its own MiXCR run on the PCR reads, TCRdb lists one record per CDR3 protein. Of around 8,600 distinct CDR3 sequences in the sample, around 64% were seen once. Remarks on this clonotype: The target antigen is unknown.

The V end lost 3 bases, the J end lost 1 base, and 15 bases lay between the germline ends. The length of the CDR3 is 16 residues. Germline CDR1 reads DFQATT; CDR2 reads SNEGSKA (reference sequence). Treatment defined: roughly ten-day PBMC culture with coronavirus spike peptide pools or control peptides (ViraFEST assay). ViraFEST expanded antigen-specific T cells with peptide pools, then sequenced TCRs. The authors swapped half the medium for fresh IL-2 medium on days 3 and 7. The clonotype originates from a human donor who had recovered from COVID-19. Sample: CD4+ T cells from blood, cultured in vitro. The chain uses TRBV20-1 and TRBJ2-2; D call uncertain. The CDR3 here is CSASSAHTKNTGELFF. The CDR3 bases are TGCAGTGCTAGCTCGGCTCACACCAAGAACACCGGGGAGCTGTTTTTT.